This TCR beta chain was captured in a study of immune characterization of retroperitoneal liposarcoma. In TCRdb, the PCR reads were re-called with MiXCR into one record per CDR3 protein. The sample comprises fewer than 20,000 distinct CDR3 sequences, approximately 40% of which are singletons, and 6.5% to 8% rests with the top ten. Deletions cut 11 bases from V and 7 bases from J, with 18 bases between. The CDR3 covers 13 residues. Germline CDR1 and CDR2: MNHEY and SVGEGT. The chain is built from TRBV6-2 or TRBV6-3 and TRBJ1-5; TRBD1 might be the D (5 bases). This clonotype was sampled from a male donor with retroperitoneal liposarcoma. The source material was blood. The CDR3 reads CAARQRMGQPQHF. The CDR3 coding sequence is TGTGCCGCCCGACAGCGTATGGGACAGCCCCAGCATTTT.